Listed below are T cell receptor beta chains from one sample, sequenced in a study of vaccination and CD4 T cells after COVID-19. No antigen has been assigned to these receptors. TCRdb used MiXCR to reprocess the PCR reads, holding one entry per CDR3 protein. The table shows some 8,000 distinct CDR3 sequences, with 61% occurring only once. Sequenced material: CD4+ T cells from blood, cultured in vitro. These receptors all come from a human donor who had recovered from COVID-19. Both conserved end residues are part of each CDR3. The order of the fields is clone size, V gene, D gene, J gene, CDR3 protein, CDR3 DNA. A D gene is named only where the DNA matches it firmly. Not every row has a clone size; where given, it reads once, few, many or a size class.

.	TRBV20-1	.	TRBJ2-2	CSASLAGTGELFF	TGCAGTGCTAGTTTGGCGGGCACCGGGGAGCTGTTTTTT
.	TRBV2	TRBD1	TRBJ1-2	CASKLGQGLNYGYTF	TGTGCCAGCAAACTAGGACAGGGGCTTAACTATGGCTACACCTTC
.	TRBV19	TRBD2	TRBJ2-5	CASSPRGTSGQETQYF	TGTGCCAGTAGTCCTAGAGGGACTAGCGGCCAAGAGACCCAGTACTTC
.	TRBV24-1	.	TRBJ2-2	CTTKDTGAGDTGELFF	TGTACCACCAAAGACACAGGGGCGGGGGACACCGGGGAGCTGTTTTTT
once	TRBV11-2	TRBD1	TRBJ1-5	CASSLDQGQVEHF	TGTGCCAGCAGCTTAGATCAAGGACAGGTGGAGCATTTT
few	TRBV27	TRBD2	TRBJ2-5	CASRSSGSGETQYF	TGTGCCAGCAGATCTAGCGGGAGTGGAGAGACCCAGTACTTC
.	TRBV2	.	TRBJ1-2	CASSEGRWYTF	TGTGCCAGCAGCGAGGGACGGTGGTACACCTTC
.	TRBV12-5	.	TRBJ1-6	CASGSRGGSYNSPLHF	TGTGCTAGTGGTTCGAGGGGGGGCTCCTATAATTCACCCCTCCACTTT
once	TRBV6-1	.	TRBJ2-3	CASSEGLGVVDTQYF	TGTGCCAGCAGTGAAGGACTCGGGGTCGTTGATACGCAGTATTTT
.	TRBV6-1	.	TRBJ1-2	CASSEARFRVDGYTF	TGTGCCAGCAGTGAAGCTAGGTTCAGGGTCGATGGCTACACCTTC